This TCR beta chain originates from a study of T cell repertoires in aging, cancer and after chemotherapy. Rearranged V-D-J TRB sequences were amplified with a mixed TRB-A/B primer pool. TCRdb independently ran MiXCR on the multiplex PCR reads; one entry per CDR3 protein. The repertoire holds around 13,000 distinct CDR3 sequences, less than 30% seen once, with less than 10% in the top ten. Germline V CDR1 and CDR2: SNHLY, FYNNEI. This CDR3 contains 15 residues. Trimming cost V 0 bases and J 6 bases, with 12 bases left between them. Amplification of TCR beta used genomic DNA extracted from peripheral blood.

This chain connects TRBV2 to TRBJ1-5; unclear D gene. The sequenced material came from blood. This receptor was obtained from a human donor with a blood cancer. CDR3 DNA: TGTGCCAGCAGTGAAGCGAGTTTCCACCCTCAGCCCCAGCATTTT. Translating it yields CASSEASFHPQPQHF.